This TCR beta chain came from a study of identical twins. Study-level results: Twin-shared out-of-frame alpha sequences showed excess low generation probability. Modelling approaches yielded underestimates of out-of-frame TCR alpha sharing between monozygotic twins.

Addition of a universal primer site occurred through template switching, and cDNA carried unique molecular identifiers. Each CDR3 protein is one row after TCRdb ran MiXCR on the 5' RACE reads. The sample yields about 240,000 distinct CDR3 sequences, approximately 7.9% seen once. This clonotype was observed at least ten times. Its antigen is not identified. This CDR3 contains 14 residues. With 0 bases removed from V and 1 base from J, the gap between germline ends came to 7 bases. Germline CDR1 SGHRS, CDR2 YFSETQ. Another study also made use of these data, one on yellow fever vaccine responses in identical twins. That study adds: Twins showed a vaccine T cell response that reportedly seemed partly convergent, partly personalized.

The receptor was derived from a young woman in good health. J is TRBJ1-1 and V is TRBV5-1; D is unclear. Sequencing was carried out using CD8+ T cells sorted from blood. The CDR3 loop reads CASSLDPGNTEAFF. CDR3 DNA sequence: TGCGCCAGCAGCTTGGACCCCGGGAACACTGAAGCTTTCTTT.